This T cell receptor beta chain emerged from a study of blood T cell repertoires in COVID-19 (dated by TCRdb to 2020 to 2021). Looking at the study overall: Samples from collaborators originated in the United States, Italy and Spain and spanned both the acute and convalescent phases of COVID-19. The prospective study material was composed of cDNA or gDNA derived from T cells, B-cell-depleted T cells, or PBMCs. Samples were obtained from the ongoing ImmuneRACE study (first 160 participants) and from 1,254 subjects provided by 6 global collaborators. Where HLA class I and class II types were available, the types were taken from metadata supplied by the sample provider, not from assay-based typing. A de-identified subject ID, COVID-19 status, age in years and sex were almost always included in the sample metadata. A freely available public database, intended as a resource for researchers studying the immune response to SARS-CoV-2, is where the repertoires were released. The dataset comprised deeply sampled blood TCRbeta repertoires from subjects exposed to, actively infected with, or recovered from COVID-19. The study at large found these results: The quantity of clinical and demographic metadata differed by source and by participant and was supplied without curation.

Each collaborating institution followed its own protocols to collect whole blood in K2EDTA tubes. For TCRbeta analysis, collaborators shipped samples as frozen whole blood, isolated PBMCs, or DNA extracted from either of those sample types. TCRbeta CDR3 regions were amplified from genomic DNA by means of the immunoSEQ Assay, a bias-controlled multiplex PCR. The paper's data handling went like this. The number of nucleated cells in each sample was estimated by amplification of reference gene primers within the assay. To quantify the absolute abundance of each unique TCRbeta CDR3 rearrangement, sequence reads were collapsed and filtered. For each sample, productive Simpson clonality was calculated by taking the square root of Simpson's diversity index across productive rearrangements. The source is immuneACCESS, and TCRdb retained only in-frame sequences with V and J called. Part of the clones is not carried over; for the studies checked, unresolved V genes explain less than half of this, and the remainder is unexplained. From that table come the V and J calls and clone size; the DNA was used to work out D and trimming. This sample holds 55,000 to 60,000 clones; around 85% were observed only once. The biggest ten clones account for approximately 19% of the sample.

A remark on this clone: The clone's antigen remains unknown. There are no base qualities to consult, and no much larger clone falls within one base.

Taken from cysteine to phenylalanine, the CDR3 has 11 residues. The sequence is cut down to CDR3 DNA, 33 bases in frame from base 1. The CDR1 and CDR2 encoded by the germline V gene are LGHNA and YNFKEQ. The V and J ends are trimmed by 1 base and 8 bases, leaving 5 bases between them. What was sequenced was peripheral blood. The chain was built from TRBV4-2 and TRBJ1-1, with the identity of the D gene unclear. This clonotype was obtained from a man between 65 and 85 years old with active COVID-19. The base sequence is TGTGCCAGCAGCCAAGCGGGGGAAGCTTTCTTT. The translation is CASSQAGEAFF.